Described below is a single T cell receptor beta chain sequence and its context. Measured with immunoSEQ multiplex PCR; TCRdb has only the in-frame clones, and not every one. Of roughly 130,000 clones in the sample, 85% to 95% were seen once. This sample stems from a study of control samples from healthy donors and cancer patients. V gave up 0 bases and J gave up 4 bases, with 10 bases separating them. The CDR3 runs 15 residues. The germline gives CDR1 LGHNA, CDR2 YSLEER. V is TRBV4-3 and J is TRBJ2-1; D call uncertain. The receptor's source is a man aged 50 to 60 with head and neck cancer. The specimen was PBMCs. In DNA, the CDR3 is TGCGCCAGCAGCCAAGAGAGCACTATATACAATGAGCAGTTCTTC. Its protein product is CASSQESTIYNEQFF.